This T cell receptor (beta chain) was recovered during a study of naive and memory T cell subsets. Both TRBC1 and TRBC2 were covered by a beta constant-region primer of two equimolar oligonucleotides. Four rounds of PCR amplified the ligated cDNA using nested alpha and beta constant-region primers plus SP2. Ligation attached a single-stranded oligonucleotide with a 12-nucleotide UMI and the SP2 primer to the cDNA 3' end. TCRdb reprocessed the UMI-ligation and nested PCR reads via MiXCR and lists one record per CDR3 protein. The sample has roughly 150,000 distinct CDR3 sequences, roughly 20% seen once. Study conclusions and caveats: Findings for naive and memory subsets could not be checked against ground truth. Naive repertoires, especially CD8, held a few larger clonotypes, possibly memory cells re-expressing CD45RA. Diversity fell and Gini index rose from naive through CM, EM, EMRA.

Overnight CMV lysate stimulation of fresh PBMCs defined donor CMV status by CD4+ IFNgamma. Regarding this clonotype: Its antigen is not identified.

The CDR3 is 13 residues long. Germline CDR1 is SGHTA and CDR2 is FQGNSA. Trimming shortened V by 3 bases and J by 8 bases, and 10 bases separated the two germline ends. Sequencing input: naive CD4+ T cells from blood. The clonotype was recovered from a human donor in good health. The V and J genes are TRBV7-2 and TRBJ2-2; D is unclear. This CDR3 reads CASSFGWWGELFF. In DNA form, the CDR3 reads TGTGCCAGCAGCTTCGGGTGGTGGGGGGAGCTGTTTTTT. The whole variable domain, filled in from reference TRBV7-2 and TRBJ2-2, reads GAGVSQSPSNKVTEKGKDVELRCDPISGHTALYWYRQSLGQGLEFLIYFQGNSAPDKSGLPSDRFSAERTGGSVSTLTIQRTQQEDSAVYLCASSFGWWGELFFGEGSRLTVL.